The clone carrying this T cell receptor (beta chain) showed up just a few times. Its cognate antigen is unknown. Assay used: immunoSEQ multiplex PCR; TCRdb lists only in-frame clones, some missing. The sample holds around 10,000 clones; 54% are singletons and the top ten take approximately 9.6%. This sample is part of a study of STAT3 mutations in large granular lymphocyte leukemia. Study results and limitations: Every T-LGLL patient had at least one immunodominant TCRbeta clonotype.

Sequenced material: peripheral blood mononuclear cells. The sequence was obtained from a boy between 10 and 17 years old with T-cell large granular lymphocyte leukemia. Some clones in this sample may be carry-over from other donors' samples.

The CDR3 DNA follows: TGTGCCAGCAGCAGATTCAATCAGCCCCAGCATTTT. Protein sequence: CASSRFNQPQHF. The chain employs TRBV5-8 and TRBJ1-5, with D uncertain. This CDR3 comprises 12 residues. Germline V gene data show CDR1 as SGHTS and CDR2 as YDEGEE. Deletions cut 4 bases from V and 3 bases from J, with 5 bases between.